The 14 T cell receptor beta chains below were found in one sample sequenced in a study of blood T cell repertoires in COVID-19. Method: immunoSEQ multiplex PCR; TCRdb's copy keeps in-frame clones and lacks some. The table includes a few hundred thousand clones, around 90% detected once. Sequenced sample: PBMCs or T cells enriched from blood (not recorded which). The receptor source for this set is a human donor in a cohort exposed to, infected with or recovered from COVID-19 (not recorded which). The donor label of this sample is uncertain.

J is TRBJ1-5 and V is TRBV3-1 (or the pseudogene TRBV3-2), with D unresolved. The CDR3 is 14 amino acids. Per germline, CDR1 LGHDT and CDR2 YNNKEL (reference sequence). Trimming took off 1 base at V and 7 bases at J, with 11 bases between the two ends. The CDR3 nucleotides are TGTGCCAGCAGCCAAGTTTATTCCGAGCAGCCCCAGCATTTT. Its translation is CASSQVYSEQPQHF.

The CDR3 here is CASSQNILPSGANVLTF. Written as DNA, the CDR3 is TGTGCCAGCAGCCAGAACATATTGCCCTCTGGGGCCAACGTCCTGACTTTC. V usage is TRBV3-1 (or the pseudogene TRBV3-2) and J usage is TRBJ2-6; D gene ambiguous. V was cut by 3 bases and J by 0 bases, with 12 bases left in between. This CDR3 is built from 17 residues. The germline CDR1 and CDR2 sequences are LGHDT and YNNKEL (reference sequence).

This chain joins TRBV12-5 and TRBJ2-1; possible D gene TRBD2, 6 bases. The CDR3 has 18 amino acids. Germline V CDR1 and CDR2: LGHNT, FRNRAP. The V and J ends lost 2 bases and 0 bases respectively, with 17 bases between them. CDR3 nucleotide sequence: TGTGCTAGTGGTTTGATTTTTGGCGGGGTAAGCTCCTACAATGAGCAGTTCTTC. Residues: CASGLIFGGVSSYNEQFF.

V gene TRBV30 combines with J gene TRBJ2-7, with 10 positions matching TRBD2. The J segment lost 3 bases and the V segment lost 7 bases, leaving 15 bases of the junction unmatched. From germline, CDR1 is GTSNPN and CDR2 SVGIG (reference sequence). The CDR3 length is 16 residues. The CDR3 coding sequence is TGTGCCTACCGTTTAGCGGGGGGCCTACAGTTCTACGAGCAGTACTTC. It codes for CAYRLAGGLQFYEQYF.

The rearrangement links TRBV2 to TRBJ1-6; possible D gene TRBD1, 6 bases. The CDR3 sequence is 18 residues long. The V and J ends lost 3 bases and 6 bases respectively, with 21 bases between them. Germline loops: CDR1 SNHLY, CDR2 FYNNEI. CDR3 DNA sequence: TGTGCCAGCAGTGAGAGGGGGGGACCGGGACGAGTTAATTCACCCCTCCACTTT. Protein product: CASSERGGPGRVNSPLHF.

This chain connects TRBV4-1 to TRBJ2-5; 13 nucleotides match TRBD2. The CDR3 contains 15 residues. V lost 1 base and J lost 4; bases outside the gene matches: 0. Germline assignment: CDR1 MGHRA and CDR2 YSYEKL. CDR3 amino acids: CASSQGTSGGETQYF. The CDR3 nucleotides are TGCGCCAGCAGCCAAGGGACTAGCGGGGGAGAGACCCAGTACTTC.

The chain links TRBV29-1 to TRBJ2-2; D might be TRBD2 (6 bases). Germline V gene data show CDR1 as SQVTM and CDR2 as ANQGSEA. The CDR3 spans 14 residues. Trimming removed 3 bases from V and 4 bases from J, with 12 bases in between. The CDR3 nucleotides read TGCAGCGTTGACGTCTCGCGGGGCACCGGGGAGCTGTTTTTT. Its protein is CSVDVSRGTGELFF.

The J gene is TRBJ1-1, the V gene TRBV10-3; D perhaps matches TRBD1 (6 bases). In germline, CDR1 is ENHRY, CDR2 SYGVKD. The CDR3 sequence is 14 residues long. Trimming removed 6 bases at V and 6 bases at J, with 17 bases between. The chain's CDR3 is CAIRRDGPGAEAFF. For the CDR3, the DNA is TGTGCCATCAGGAGGGACGGGCCAGGGGCTGAAGCTTTCTTT.

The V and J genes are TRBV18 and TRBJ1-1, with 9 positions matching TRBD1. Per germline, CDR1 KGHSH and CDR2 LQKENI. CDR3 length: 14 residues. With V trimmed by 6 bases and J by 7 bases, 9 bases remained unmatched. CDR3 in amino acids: CASSSGQGVGEAFF. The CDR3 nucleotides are TGTGCCAGCTCCTCGGGACAGGGAGTGGGTGAAGCTTTCTTT.

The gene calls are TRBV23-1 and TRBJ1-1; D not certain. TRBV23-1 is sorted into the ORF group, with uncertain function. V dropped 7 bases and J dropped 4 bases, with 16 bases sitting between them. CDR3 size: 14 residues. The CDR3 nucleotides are TGCGCCAGCACCCCATCAAACACTACCACTGAAGCTTTCTTT. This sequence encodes CASTPSNTTTEAFF.

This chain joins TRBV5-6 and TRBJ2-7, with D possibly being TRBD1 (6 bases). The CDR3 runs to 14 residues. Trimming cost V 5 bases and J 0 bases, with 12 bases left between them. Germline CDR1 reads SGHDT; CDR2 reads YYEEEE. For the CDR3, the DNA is TGTGCCAGCAGGGAGACAGGTACCTCCTACGAGCAGTACTTC. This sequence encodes CASRETGTSYEQYF.

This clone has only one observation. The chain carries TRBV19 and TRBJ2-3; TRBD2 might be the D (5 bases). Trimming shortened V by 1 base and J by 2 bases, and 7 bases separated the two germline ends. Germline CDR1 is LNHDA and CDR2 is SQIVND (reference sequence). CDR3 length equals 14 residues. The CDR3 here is CASSIGENTDTQYF. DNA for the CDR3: TGTGCCAGTAGTATAGGGGAGAACACAGATACGCAGTATTTT.

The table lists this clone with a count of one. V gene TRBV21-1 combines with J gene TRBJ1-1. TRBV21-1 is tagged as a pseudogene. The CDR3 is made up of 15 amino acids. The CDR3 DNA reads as TGTGCCAGCAGCAAAGTCCGGGGAACCCTTTCTGAAGCTTTCTTT. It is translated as CASSKVRGTLSEAFF.

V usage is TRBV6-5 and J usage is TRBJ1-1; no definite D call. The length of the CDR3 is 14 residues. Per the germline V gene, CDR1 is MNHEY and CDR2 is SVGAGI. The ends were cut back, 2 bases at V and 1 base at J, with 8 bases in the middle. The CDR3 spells CASSYARGNTEAFF. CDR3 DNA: TGTGCCAGCAGTTACGCTCGGGGGAACACTGAAGCTTTCTTT.